This TCR beta chain is from a study of cytomegalovirus exposure and HLA in healthy donors. Overall study findings and caveats: Reports indicated that the classifier achieved high specificity and sensitivity in diagnosing cytomegalovirus status. Later on, an analysis showed TCR association rates differing by HLA locus, with DRB1 the most and HLA-C the fewest. Certain sequence variants were highly shared and formed a cluster, and this cluster was likely a sequencing artifact.

Worth noting for this clone: Its antigen remains unknown.

PCR was performed using 60 Vbeta and 13 Jbeta primers. The method was immunoSEQ multiplex PCR; TCRdb's version includes in-frame clones alone and lacks a portion of them. This table has approximately 88,000 clones, under 80% appearing once. The length of the CDR3 is 15 residues. CDR1 and CDR2 from the germline V gene are MDHEN and SYDVKM. V was cut by 5 bases and J by 2 bases, with 10 bases left in between. This chain joins TRBV28 and TRBJ2-6; D may be TRBD1 (5 bases). The receptor was derived from a man aged 45-65 years in good health and CMV-seropositive. The sequenced material came from PBMCs. The CDR3 protein is CASSLGETGANVLTF. The CDR3 DNA reads TGTGCCAGCAGTCTAGGGGAAACTGGGGCCAACGTCCTGACTTTC.